The 5 T cell receptor beta chains reported below all come from one sample, sequenced in a study of CD8 T cells in ankylosing spondylitis. TCRdb re-called the 5' RACE reads through MiXCR, storing one row per CDR3 protein. Here the sample spans about 240,000 distinct CDR3 sequences, around 8% being singletons. Specimen: blood, either unsorted or a sorted T cell fraction (not recorded which). The source is a female donor with ankylosing spondylitis or in good health (not recorded which).

This clonotype was seen ten or more times. The chain employs TRBV28 and TRBJ2-4, with TRBD2 matching over 10 bases. This CDR3 has 16 residues. Germline-derived CDR1 and CDR2 are MDHEN and SYDVKM. The V gene end was trimmed by 5 bases and the J gene end by 0 bases; junction bases not matched to a gene: 4. The CDR3 is CASSLLAGIAKNIQYF. CDR3 DNA sequence: TGTGCCAGCAGTCTACTAGCGGGGATAGCCAAAAACATTCAGTACTTC.

The chain employs TRBV11-2 and TRBJ2-2, with D perhaps matching TRBD2 (6 bases). This CDR3 is 18 amino acids long. V dropped 3 bases and J dropped 0 bases, with 17 bases sitting between them. Per the germline V gene, CDR1 is SGHAT and CDR2 is FQNNGV. CDR3 residues: CASSFGEEGASNTGELFF. The CDR3 DNA reads as TGTGCCAGCAGCTTCGGGGAGGAAGGGGCATCGAACACCGGGGAGCTGTTTTTT. The whole variable domain, remainder taken from reference TRBV11-2 and TRBJ2-2, is EAGVAQSPRYKIIEKRQSVAFWCNPISGHATLYWYQQILGQGPKLLIQFQNNGVVDDSQLPKDRFSAERLKGVDSTLKIQPAKLEDSAVYLCASSFGEEGASNTGELFFGEGSRLTVL.

The sample holds many counts of this clonotype. The V and J genes are TRBV12-3 or TRBV12-4 and TRBJ1-5; D might be TRBD1 (6 bases). The CDR3 length is 15 residues. The V and J ends lost 5 bases and 2 bases respectively, with 13 bases between them. DNA for the CDR3: TGTGCCAGCAGTACCTTACAGGGCGGCAATCAGCCCCAGCATTTT. This translates into CASSTLQGGNQPQHF.

This clonotype was picked up many times. The chain joins TRBV25-1 to TRBJ1-2; D unclear. The CDR3 runs to 11 residues. The V gene's germline CDR1 is MGHDK and CDR2 SYGVNS. The V end was cut by 4 bases, the J end by 8 bases, with 8 bases between. In nucleotides, the CDR3 is TGTGCCAGCAGTGCAGGAGTCGGCTACACCTTC. This codes for CASSAGVGYTF.

This clonotype was counted between two and nine times. V gene TRBV7-2 combines with J gene TRBJ1-3, with no clear D. Trimming took off 5 bases at V and 0 bases at J, with 8 bases between the two ends. CDR1 SGHTA and CDR2 FQGNSA come from the germline V gene. This CDR3 comprises 14 residues. CDR3 in amino acids: CASSQQSSGNTIYF. DNA for the CDR3: TGTGCCAGCAGCCAACAGAGCTCTGGAAACACCATATATTTT.